This T cell receptor (beta chain) was sequenced in a study of human T cells and chemical hapten exposure. Looking at the study overall: 2% DPC applied to an approximately 2 cm by approximately 2 cm arm area sensitized donors. Mostly female patients had alopecia areata, totalis or universalis.

This clonotype has just a few counts. The time point: patch test 3, about 24 weeks after DPC sensitization. Treatment indicated: therapeutic diphenylcyclopropenone sensitization with weekly scalp DPC. Unfractionated whole blood was the source from which total RNA was extracted. In the original analysis: A per-sample median of approximately 100,000 TCRs was observed, with a range of about 20,000 to 700,000. Using its own MiXCR run on the RACE reads, TCRdb lists one record per CDR3 protein. In this record, the V and J calls reflect TCRdb's handling and not the investigators' own analysis. This sample has some 30,000 distinct CDR3 sequences, with approximately 5.8% found just once. The V gene's germline CDR1 is MNHEY and CDR2 SVGEGT. This CDR3 has 11 residues. Trimming took off 6 bases at V and 4 bases at J, with 4 bases between the two ends.

The sequenced sample was whole blood, obtained in connection with sensitization to the hapten diphenylcyclopropenone (DPC). The gene calls are TRBV6-2 or TRBV6-3 and TRBJ2-1; the D is unclear. This TCR derives from a man in his thirties or forties with alopecia areata. Some clones in this sample may be carry-over from other donors' samples. Here the CDR3 DNA reads TGTGCCAGCAGCCGATACAATGAGCAGTTCTTC. As protein: CASSRYNEQFF.